The 21 T cell receptor beta chains reported below all come from one sample, sequenced in a study of shared clonotypes between healthy human individuals. The naive CD8 subset, CD45RO-negative cells positively selected for CCR7, excluded terminally differentiated effector memory CD45RA+ cells. Repertoires were generated with immunoSEQ multiplex PCR, while TCRdb's copy carries only in-frame clones and drops some. The sample lists some 1,900,000 clones; roughly 94% were seen once. What was sequenced was naive CD8+ T cells sorted from blood. These receptors were obtained from a young man in good health.

The count of this clone is one. This sequence joins TRBV10-1 and TRBJ2-3; D possibly uses TRBD1 or TRBD2 (5 bases each). The CDR3 sequence is 13 residues long. Germline V gives CDR1 WNHNN, CDR2 SYGVQD (reference sequence). The V and J ends lost 4 bases and 2 bases respectively, with 7 bases between them. The CDR3, as DNA: TGCGCCAGCAGTGGGGACCCCACAGATACGCAGTATTTT. Its translation: CASSGDPTDTQYF.

This clone appeared a single time. Other DNA variants within this sample encode the same CDR3. V and J are TRBV11-2 and TRBJ2-3; D may be TRBD2 (5 bases). The V and J ends lost 2 bases and 3 bases respectively, with 9 bases between them. CDR3 length: 14 residues. CDR1 and CDR2 from the germline V gene are SGHAT and FQNNGV. CDR3 bases: TGTGCCAGCAGCTTAAGCGGTGGTACAGATACGCAGTATTTT. Its translation is CASSLSGGTDTQYF.

V is TRBV7-3 and J is TRBJ2-2; no definite D call. Germline CDR1 is SGHTA and CDR2 is FQGTGA. The length of the CDR3 is 14 residues. V was cut by 2 bases and J by 8 bases, with 12 bases left in between. CDR3 bases: TGTGCCAGCAGCTTAGTGGGTGGCACTGGGGAGCTGTTTTTT. It codes for CASSLVGGTGELFF.

V gene TRBV4-1 combines with J gene TRBJ2-7; 12 bases fit TRBD2. The germline CDR1 and CDR2 sequences are MGHRA and YSYEKL. CDR3 length: 17 amino acids. The V segment lost 0 bases and the J segment 2 bases; nucleotides outside the gene matches: 5. DNA for the CDR3: TGCGCCAGCAGCCAAGATACTAGCGGGAGGCTCCCCTACGAGCAGTACTTC. Its translation is CASSQDTSGRLPYEQYF.

J is TRBJ2-1 and V is TRBV6-5; possibly TRBD1 or TRBD2 for D (7 bases each). V shed 6 bases and J shed 8 bases, with 17 bases lying between them. Germline CDR1 MNHEY, CDR2 SVGAGI. The CDR3 runs to 14 residues. The CDR3 DNA reads as TGTGCCAGCAGCGCAGGGGGGGAAAGCGATGAGCAGTTCTTC. Its protein product is CASSAGGESDEQFF.

The genes are TRBV11-1 and TRBJ2-5; 8 bases line up with TRBD2. The V and J ends lost 5 bases and 6 bases, in that order; junction bases with no gene match: 8. There are 14 residues in the CDR3. Germline CDR1 is SGHAT and CDR2 is FQDESV (reference sequence). CDR3 in DNA: TGTGCCAGCAGCCGGGAGGGGGACGTACAGACCCAGTACTTC. It translates to CASSREGDVQTQYF.

The chain couples TRBV27 to TRBJ2-7; D possibly matches TRBD1 or TRBD2 (5 bases each). The CDR3 loop spans 15 amino acids. In germline, CDR1 is MNHEY, CDR2 SMNVEV (reference sequence). Trimming removed 4 bases from V and 3 bases from J, with 16 bases in between. The CDR3 region is CASSYGEGTLYEQYF. The DNA of the CDR3 is TGTGCCAGCAGTTATGGCGAGGGGACCCTCTACGAGCAGTACTTC.

V gene TRBV7-2 combines with J gene TRBJ2-7, with 11 bases lining up with TRBD2. Germline lookup yields CDR1 SGHTA and CDR2 FQGNSA. Losses at the gene ends were 5 bases for V and 0 bases for J; bases not matched to a gene: 3. The CDR3 loop spans 15 amino acids. CDR3 sequence: CASSETSGNSYEQYF. Written as DNA, the CDR3 is TGTGCCAGCAGCGAGACTAGCGGGAACTCCTACGAGCAGTACTTC.

Comments on this clone: This CDR3 is also generated by other DNA sequences in the sample. The chain joins TRBV4-1 to TRBJ1-1; D ambiguous. Germline lookup yields CDR1 MGHRA and CDR2 YSYEKL. This CDR3 is 13 amino acids long. V lost 3 bases, J lost 1 base, and 6 bases lay in between. DNA for the CDR3: TGCGCCAGCAGCCAGACCGGGAACACTGAAGCTTTCTTT. As protein: CASSQTGNTEAFF.

V and J are TRBV7-9 and TRBJ1-2; 7 bases are a match to TRBD1. The CDR3 spans 14 residues. CDR1 is SEHNR and CDR2 is FQNEAQ in the germline V gene (reference sequence). The J segment lost 4 bases and the V segment lost 3 bases, leaving 5 bases of the junction unmatched. CDR3 sequence reads: CASSLIDRVYGYTF. CDR3 coding DNA: TGTGCCAGCAGCTTGATAGACAGGGTCTATGGCTACACCTTC.

With regard to this clone: Other DNA sequences in this sample translate to the same CDR3. The chain is built from TRBV20-1 and TRBJ2-3; D is uncertain. The V and J ends lost 6 bases and 5 bases respectively, with 6 bases between them. CDR1 and CDR2 from the germline V gene are DFQATT and SNEGSKA (reference sequence). This CDR3 has 10 residues. This CDR3 reads CSALLDTQYF. CDR3 nucleotides: TGCAGTGCCCTACTAGATACGCAGTATTTT.

Worth noting for this clone: Different DNA sequences within this sample yield the same CDR3. The chain is built from TRBV27 and TRBJ1-4; no reliable D call. CDR1 and CDR2 from the germline V gene are MNHEY and SMNVEV (reference sequence). CDR3 size: 12 residues. V dropped 1 base and J dropped 8 bases, with 5 bases sitting between them. This chain's CDR3 is CASSLLGEKLFF. The CDR3 DNA sequence: TGTGCCAGCAGTTTATTAGGGGAAAAACTGTTTTTT.

CDR3 loop: CSVDPAGSGPEQFF. The DNA for the CDR3 is TGCAGCGTTGACCCAGCGGGAAGTGGTCCTGAGCAGTTCTTC. J is TRBJ2-1 and V is TRBV29-1; 7 nucleotides line up with TRBD2. Losses at the gene ends were 3 bases for V and 9 bases for J; bases not matched to a gene: 11. Germline CDR1 is SQVTM and CDR2 is ANQGSEA. This CDR3 is built from 14 residues.

V and J are TRBV4-3 and TRBJ2-1; no reliable D call. V lost 0 bases, J lost 7 bases, and 16 bases lay in between. Per the germline V gene, CDR1 is LGHNA and CDR2 is YSLEER. The CDR3 is 16 residues long. The CDR3 DNA reads as TGCGCCAGCAGCCAAGATATGATTGGGGTCAGGAATGAGCAGTTCTTC. Amino acids: CASSQDMIGVRNEQFF.

The chain links TRBV6-5 to TRBJ2-3; no clear D gene. This CDR3 has 14 residues. Between the trimmed V and J ends, which lost 7 bases and 0 bases, there was a span of 11 bases. Germline V gene lookup returns CDR1 MNHEY and CDR2 SVGAGI. The chain's CDR3 is CASIDTTSTDTQYF. CDR3 DNA: TGTGCCAGCATCGATACGACTAGCACAGATACGCAGTATTTT.

This rearrangement joins TRBV27 to TRBJ1-1; TRBD1 aligns across 10 bases. Germline values: CDR1 MNHEY, CDR2 SMNVEV (reference sequence). The CDR3 has 15 amino acids. Trimming at V came to 3 bases and at J to 4 bases, leaving 5 bases not matched to a gene. The CDR3 here is CASSFGTGAGTEAFF. The CDR3 nucleotides read TGTGCCAGCAGTTTCGGGACAGGGGCGGGCACTGAAGCTTTCTTT.

The chain is built from TRBV5-6 and TRBJ2-7, with unresolved D. The CDR3 length is 13 residues. The germline gives CDR1 SGHDT, CDR2 YYEEEE. V gave up 4 bases and J gave up 1 base, with 9 bases separating them. The CDR3 sequence: CASSLWPSYEQYF. The CDR3 region has the DNA TGTGCCAGCAGCCTGTGGCCATCCTACGAGCAGTACTTC.

The V and J genes are TRBV15 and TRBJ1-4, with 7 nucleotides matching TRBD1. Trimming removed 2 bases from V and 3 bases from J; junction bases left unmatched: 0. From germline, CDR1 is LNHNV and CDR2 YYDKDF (reference sequence). The CDR3 is made up of 14 amino acids. CDR3 region: CATSRQGANEKLFF. CDR3 DNA: TGTGCCACCAGCAGACAGGGGGCTAATGAAAAACTGTTTTTT.

This clone was detected only once. The rearrangement joins TRBV11-2 to TRBJ2-7, with 8 bases that match TRBD1. After removal of 1 base from V and 5 bases from J, the junction contained 1 base not matched to a gene. CDR1 SGHAT and CDR2 FQNNGV come from the germline V gene. This CDR3 comprises 13 residues. The CDR3 sequence: CASSLGTGHEQYF. The CDR3 coding sequence is TGTGCCAGCAGCTTAGGGACAGGGCACGAGCAGTACTTC.

The chain links TRBV27 to TRBJ2-1, with TRBD2 identical over 12 bases. Germline V CDR1 and CDR2: MNHEY, SMNVEV (reference sequence). The CDR3 length is 16 residues. The trim removed 5 bases at V and 7 bases at J, leaving 9 bases unmatched. The DNA for the CDR3 is TGTGCCAGCAGTCCGATGACTAGCGGGAGTAAAAATGAGCAGTTCTTC. This sequence encodes CASSPMTSGSKNEQFF.

This clone has just one count. This sample includes further DNA sequences coding for the same CDR3. The chain joins TRBV30 to TRBJ2-3; the D call may be TRBD1 or TRBD2 (5 bases each). The length of the CDR3 is 13 residues. Trimming stripped 0 bases from V and 6 bases from J, with 10 bases between. Germline CDR1 GTSNPN, CDR2 SVGIG (reference sequence). For the CDR3, the DNA is TGTGCCTGGAGTGTTTTGGGGACGGATACGCAGTATTTT. Its protein is CAWSVLGTDTQYF.